The next 30 T cell receptor beta chains were all read from a single sample in a study of CD8+ T cells in alopecia areata (dated by TCRdb to the late 2010s). The time point label here, explained by the study, means: around 29 days on oral tofacitinib. The treatment or condition tag for this specimen amounts to: oral pan-JAK inhibitor, 5-10 mg twice daily. Library method: the immunoSEQ multiplex PCR assay. To provide template for TCR sequencing, every sample had RNA extracted and reverse transcribed into cDNA. TCRdb took over this immuneACCESS table, retaining in-frame rearrangements with V and J assigned. Such tables are incomplete; in checked studies, under half of the missing clones stem from an unresolved V gene, and the remainder is unexplained. Present in this sample are 200,000 to 250,000 clones, under 70% of which were seen just once. The ten largest make up around 3.9% of the sample. Material: CD4+ T cells sorted from blood, obtained at week 4, from a patient treated with tofacitinib. All receptors come from a human donor with alopecia areata.

The rearrangement uses TRBV9 and TRBJ1-6; D unclear. The CDR3 runs 20 residues. V shed 0 bases and J shed 0 bases, with 19 bases lying between them. CDR1 and CDR2 from the germline V gene are SGDLS and YYNGEE. CDR3 coding DNA: TGTGCCAGCAGCGTAGGTGGCAGTTCTTCCACGAGCTCCTATAATTCACCCCTCCACTTT. This codes for CASSVGGSSSTSSYNSPLHF.

The V and J genes are TRBV2 and TRBJ2-2; unclear D gene. The CDR3 contains 13 residues. V dropped 1 base and J dropped 7 bases, with 7 bases sitting between them. Germline CDR1 SNHLY, CDR2 FYNNEI. The CDR3 region has the DNA TGTGCCAGCAGTGAAGGGGTAGTCGGGGAGCTGTTTTTT. Its protein product is CASSEGVVGELFF.

As to this clone: Other DNA sequences in this specimen translate into the identical CDR3. The V and J genes are TRBV5-1 and TRBJ2-3; no clear D gene. This CDR3 comprises 14 residues. The V gene lost 0 bases and the J gene lost 2 bases, with 7 bases spanning the gap. The germline CDR1 and CDR2 sequences are SGHRS and YFSETQ. The DNA for the CDR3 is TGCGCCAGCAGCTTGGGGCAGGACACAGATACGCAGTATTTT. It codes for CASSLGQDTDTQYF.

This chain joins TRBV29-1 and TRBJ2-1, with a possible D match to TRBD2 (5 bases). CDR1 and CDR2 from the germline V gene are SQVTM and ANQGSEA. Trimming shortened V by 4 bases and J by 6 bases, and 16 bases separated the two germline ends. The CDR3 is 14 amino acids. The CDR3, as DNA: TGCAGCGTTGCCCCGGGATCGAAAGGCAATGAGCAGTTCTTC. Translation gives CSVAPGSKGNEQFF.

A few counts support this clone. This specimen includes other DNA sequences encoding the same CDR3. The chain combines TRBV7-2 with TRBJ1-2; TRBD1 aligns across 7 bases. V lost 7 bases to trimming and J lost 4 bases; unmatched junction nucleotides: 6. The CDR3 extends over 13 amino acids. The germline V gene has CDR1 SGHTA and CDR2 FQGNSA. CDR3 nucleotide sequence: TGTGCCAGCACGACAGGGATTGGCTATGGCTACACCTTC. It encodes CASTTGIGYGYTF.

This rearrangement joins TRBV6-5 to TRBJ2-7, with 7 bases that match TRBD1. J gave up 6 bases and V 6 bases, and 8 bases lay outside the gene matches. Germline V gene data show CDR1 as MNHEY and CDR2 as SVGAGI. There are 13 residues in the CDR3. The CDR3 DNA sequence: TGTGCCAGCAGGGTTCCGGGACAGAGCGAGCAGTACTTC. Protein: CASRVPGQSEQYF.

There are a few counts of this clone. V gene TRBV7-3 combines with J gene TRBJ1-1, with unresolved D. Germline V lookup: CDR1 SGHTA, CDR2 FQGTGA. The ends were cut back, 2 bases at V and 1 base at J, with 8 bases in the middle. This CDR3 spans 14 amino acids. The CDR3 coding sequence is TGTGCCAGCAGCTTACTGGGAGGGAACACTGAAGCTTTCTTT. Translation: CASSLLGGNTEAFF.

The chain is built from TRBV30 and TRBJ2-3, with 9 bases matching TRBD2. The CDR3 length is 15 residues. Germline CDR1 and CDR2: GTSNPN and SVGIG (reference sequence). The V and J ends lost 4 bases and 4 bases, in that order; junction bases with no gene match: 9. CDR3 sequence (DNA): TGTGCCTGGACCCCAGCGGGGGGCGGGGCAGATACGCAGTATTTT. It translates to CAWTPAGGGADTQYF.

This clone was picked up one time. V is TRBV10-2 and J is TRBJ1-1; D call uncertain. This CDR3 spans 11 amino acids. Germline CDR1 reads WSHSY; CDR2 reads SAAADI. V lost 4 bases to trimming and J lost 6 bases, with 6 bases between them. DNA for the CDR3: TGCGCCAGCAGTGGTGGGTCTGAAGCTTTCTTT. It specifies CASSGGSEAFF.

This chain uses TRBV29-1 with TRBJ2-5; perhaps TRBD1 as D (6 bases). This CDR3 spans 13 amino acids. Trimming took off 6 bases at V and 4 bases at J, with 15 bases between the two ends. Germline V gene data show CDR1 as SQVTM and CDR2 as ANQGSEA. In nucleotides, the CDR3 is TGCAGCGTCCGGGACATCTGGGGAGAGACCCAGTACTTC. Translation: CSVRDIWGETQYF. The full variable domain, its missing parts supplied by reference TRBV29-1 and TRBJ2-5, is SAVISQKPSRDICQRGTSLTIQCQVDSQVTMMFWYRQQPGQSLTLIATANQGSEATYESGFVIDKFPISRPNLTFSTLTVSNMSPEDSSIYLCSVRDIWGETQYFGPGTRLLVL.

Note on this clone: The same CDR3 is also encoded by other DNA sequences in this sample. In DNA form, the CDR3 reads TGCGCCAGCAGCTTGGCGGGGAGCACAGATACGCAGTATTTT. This gives the protein CASSLAGSTDTQYF. The chain employs TRBV5-1 and TRBJ2-3, with D tentatively TRBD2 (5 bases). The ends were cut back, 0 bases at V and 0 bases at J, with 5 bases in the middle. Germline lookup yields CDR1 SGHRS and CDR2 YFSETQ. This CDR3 has 14 residues. The entire variable domain, with the rest obtained from reference TRBV5-1 and TRBJ2-3, is as follows: KAGVTQTPRYLIKTRGQQVTLSCSPISGHRSVSWYQQTPGQGLQFLFEYFSETQRNKGNFPGRFSGRQFSNSRSEMNVSTLELGDSALYLCASSLAGSTDTQYFGPGTRLTVL.

The rearrangement links TRBV29-1 to TRBJ1-1; D call uncertain. V gave up 3 bases and J gave up 0 bases, with 5 bases separating them. The germline V gene has CDR1 SQVTM and CDR2 ANQGSEA. The CDR3 extends over 12 amino acids. CDR3 bases: TGCAGCGTTGACGCAATGAACACTGAAGCTTTCTTT. Protein sequence: CSVDAMNTEAFF.

The genes are TRBV15 and TRBJ1-5; 9 nucleotides line up with TRBD1. Per the germline V gene, CDR1 is LNHNV and CDR2 is YYDKDF (reference sequence). CDR3 length: 13 amino acids. The J segment lost 6 bases and the V segment lost 3 bases, leaving 0 bases of the junction unmatched. The CDR3 bases are TGTGCCACCAGCAGGGACAGGGGTCAGCCCCAGCATTTT. Translating it yields CATSRDRGQPQHF.

This chain links TRBV5-1 with TRBJ2-1; possibly TRBD1 for D (5 bases). Germline values: CDR1 SGHRS, CDR2 YFSETQ. The CDR3 consists of 12 residues. The V and J ends lost 0 bases and 7 bases respectively, with 5 bases between them. CDR3 protein: CASSLAGNEQFF. CDR3 DNA sequence: TGCGCCAGCAGCTTGGCAGGGAATGAGCAGTTCTTC.

The chain joins TRBV4-3 to TRBJ2-2; D gene ambiguous. The CDR3 contains 17 residues. Germline V lookup: CDR1 LGHNA, CDR2 YSLEER. Trimming removed 3 bases at V and 0 bases at J, with 14 bases between. For the CDR3, the DNA is TGCGCCAGCAGCCAGTCCCCTGCGAGCGCGAACACCGGGGAGCTGTTTTTT. This encodes CASSQSPASANTGELFF.

The chain links TRBV23-1 to TRBJ1-5, with D tentatively TRBD1 (5 bases). TRBV23-1 is labeled an ORF, and its function is uncertain. Trimming removed 0 bases from V and 2 bases from J, with 14 bases in between. CDR3 length: 17 residues. The CDR3 loop is CASSQSRGKVRNQPQHF. For the CDR3, the DNA is TGCGCCAGCAGTCAATCCCGGGGGAAGGTACGCAATCAGCCCCAGCATTTT.

This clone was seen only a few times. The J gene is TRBJ2-2, the V gene TRBV27; a weak D match, TRBD1 (6 bases). V lost 6 bases, J lost 4 bases, and 15 bases lay in between. Germline-derived CDR1 and CDR2 are MNHEY and SMNVEV (reference sequence). The CDR3 is 15 residues long. The CDR3 sequence is CASSPSRGPTGELFF. CDR3 nucleotides: TGTGCCAGCAGCCCCTCCAGGGGTCCCACCGGGGAGCTGTTTTTT.

V usage is TRBV7-9 and J usage is TRBJ2-6; TRBD1 is a possible D gene (6 bases). CDR3 length equals 15 residues. V gave up 5 bases and J gave up 2 bases, with 10 bases separating them. The germline V gene encodes CDR1 SEHNR and CDR2 FQNEAQ (reference sequence). This CDR3 is CASSASGAGANVLTF. The CDR3 DNA sequence: TGTGCCAGCAGCGCCTCAGGGGCTGGGGCCAACGTCCTGACTTTC.

This chain joins TRBV27 and TRBJ2-5; 11 positions agree with TRBD2. V shed 4 bases and J 4 bases; nucleotides not matched to a gene: 5. CDR1 and CDR2 (germline): MNHEY, SMNVEV (reference sequence). The CDR3 is made up of 15 amino acids. CDR3 bases: TGTGCCAGCAGTTCCCCTAGCGGGGGGTTAGAGACCCAGTACTTC. Residues: CASSSPSGGLETQYF.

The CDR3 loop is CASSPNGVRGIQETQYF. The CDR3 DNA is TGTGCCAGCAGCCCGAACGGGGTGCGGGGTATACAAGAGACCCAGTACTTC. This chain joins TRBV5-4 and TRBJ2-5; D is possibly TRBD2 (6 bases). The germline V gene has CDR1 SGHNT and CDR2 YYREEE (reference sequence). The length of the CDR3 is 17 residues. The ends were cut back, 4 bases at V and 2 bases at J, with 21 bases in the middle.

V usage is TRBV23-1 and J usage is TRBJ2-7; 8 bases fit TRBD1. TRBV23-1 is treated as an ORF (open reading frame) with a function not yet certain. Trimming took 6 bases from V and 4 from J; bases not matched to a gene: 5. This CDR3 spans 13 amino acids. The CDR3 sequence: CASSRTGSYEQYF. In DNA, the CDR3 is TGCGCCAGCAGCCGGACAGGGAGTTACGAGCAGTACTTC.

This clone occurred a few times. The genes are TRBV15 and TRBJ1-2; TRBD1 is a possible D gene (5 bases). V was clipped by 0 bases and J by 5 bases, with 16 bases between them. The CDR3 has 16 residues. Germline-derived CDR1 and CDR2 are LNHNV and YYDKDF (reference sequence). CDR3 amino acids: CATSRDGQRAGYGYTF. The CDR3 DNA follows: TGTGCCACCAGCAGAGATGGGCAACGGGCAGGGTATGGCTACACCTTC.

This clone was recorded a few times. J is TRBJ2-3 and V is TRBV10-3; D unresolved. V was trimmed by 3 bases and J by 7 bases, leaving 11 bases between them. Germline V gives CDR1 ENHRY, CDR2 SYGVKD. The CDR3 consists of 13 residues. DNA of the CDR3: TGTGCCATCAGTGAAAATTCTCCCAATACGCAGTATTTT. This gives the protein CAISENSPNTQYF.

The sample holds a few counts of this clone. The gene calls are TRBV30 and TRBJ2-2, with TRBD2 matching over 9 bases. The V segment lost 3 bases and the J segment 4 bases; nucleotides outside the gene matches: 3. CDR3 size: 14 residues. CDR1 GTSNPN and CDR2 SVGIG come from the germline V gene (reference sequence). CDR3 sequence (DNA): TGTGCCTGGAGCGTGGGACTAGCCACCGGGGAGCTGTTTTTT. Translating gives CAWSVGLATGELFF.

This chain connects TRBV6-5 to TRBJ2-7; D call uncertain. V lost 5 bases and J 3 bases, leaving 14 bases between the germline ends. The CDR3 has 14 residues. Germline V gene data show CDR1 as MNHEY and CDR2 as SVGAGI. Here the CDR3 DNA reads TGTGCCAGCAGTCCCACGGCAGGCAGCTACGAGCAGTACTTC. Its protein product is CASSPTAGSYEQYF.

This clone appeared a single time. The chain recombines TRBV5-6 with TRBJ2-5; 10 bases line up with TRBD2. The CDR3 is 15 residues long. The ends lost 0 bases at V and 5 bases at J; junction bases unmatched: 4. Per the germline V gene, CDR1 is SGHDT and CDR2 is YYEEEE. The CDR3 reads CASSLERGGVETQYF. Written as DNA, the CDR3 is TGTGCCAGCAGCTTGGAGCGGGGGGGCGTGGAGACCCAGTACTTC. The complete variable domain, with remaining parts taken from reference TRBV5-6 and TRBJ2-5, reads DAGVTQSPTHLIKTRGQQVTLRCSPKSGHDTVSWYQQALGQGPQFIFQYYEEEERQRGNFPDRFSGHQFPNYSSELNVNALLLGDSALYLCASSLERGGVETQYFGPGTRLLVL.

The gene calls are TRBV7-9 and TRBJ1-5; D remains unclear. The CDR3 spans 15 residues. Germline CDR1 reads SEHNR; CDR2 reads FQNEAQ (reference sequence). V was shortened by 1 base and J by 2 bases, with 9 bases between the two germline ends. The CDR3 region has the DNA TGTGCCAGCAGCTTAGGTGGAGAGGGCAATCAGCCCCAGCATTTT. Translating it yields CASSLGGEGNQPQHF.

CDR3 bases: TGCGCCAGCAGCCTACCGGGACGCGGCTACACCTTC. Its translation is CASSLPGRGYTF. The V and J genes are TRBV5-1 and TRBJ1-2, with D maybe TRBD1 (5 bases). This CDR3 region has 12 residues. With 4 bases removed from V and 8 bases from J, the gap between germline ends came to 12 bases. Germline loops: CDR1 SGHRS, CDR2 YFSETQ.

V and J are TRBV7-2 and TRBJ2-7; 9 bases align to TRBD2. Losses at the gene ends were 4 bases for V and 3 bases for J; bases not matched to a gene: 7. This CDR3 contains 15 residues. The germline V gene encodes CDR1 SGHTA and CDR2 FQGNSA. CDR3 coding DNA: TGTGCCAGCAGCTCCGGGGGTAGCGGGGGCTACGAGCAGTACTTC. Translation: CASSSGGSGGYEQYF.

The J gene is TRBJ1-2, the V gene TRBV7-2; D is perhaps TRBD1 (6 bases). The CDR3 contains 14 residues. From germline, CDR1 is SGHTA and CDR2 FQGNSA. V was cut by 4 bases and J by 4 bases, with 13 bases left in between. The CDR3 region has the DNA TGTGCCAGCAGCTCCACAGGGATATTCTATGGCTACACCTTC. This sequence encodes CASSSTGIFYGYTF.